In this sample, the clone carrying this TCR beta chain turned up a few times. This sample stems from a study of blood T cells in healthy people across ages. Across the study: Every two T cells gave about one barcoded beta molecule via template switching.

Trimming cost V 6 bases and J 5 bases, with 9 bases left between them. The CDR3 is made up of 12 amino acids. In germline, CDR1 is SGHDN, CDR2 FVKESK. Each donor supplied around 9.6 milliliters of peripheral blood. Together with a sample-barcoded 5' primer, a J-beta primer mix was included in a second PCR lasting 7 to 11 cycles. TCRdb ran MiXCR on the 5' RACE reads and lists one entry per CDR3 protein. The repertoire consists of 1,800,000 or so distinct CDR3 sequences, with around 42% occurring once and the leading ten covering 23%. The source is a human donor in good health. The V call is TRBV14, the J call TRBJ2-3; D might be TRBD2 (6 bases). Sequences were obtained from blood. CDR3 sequence: CASRWGEDTQYF. The CDR3 DNA reads TGTGCCAGCAGATGGGGGGAAGATACGCAGTATTTT.